This T cell receptor beta chain is from a study of cytomegalovirus exposure and HLA in healthy donors. General study points: Prediction of most subjects' HLA-A and HLA-B alleles by TCR beta sequences was reportedly accurate.

Turning to this clone: Its matching antigen is unknown.

The CDR3 is 14 residues long. Germline V lookup: CDR1 KGHSH, CDR2 LQKENI. The ends were cut back, 0 bases at V and 6 bases at J, with 12 bases in the middle. 60 Vbeta and 13 Jbeta primers were used in PCR. Profiling relied on immunoSEQ multiplex PCR, and the TCRdb table lists in-frame clones only, not all of them. The sample shows 99,000 or so clones, more than 75% of them seen only once. V usage is TRBV18 and J usage is TRBJ2-7; D is possibly TRBD2 (5 bases). Sequenced input: PBMCs. This TCR was recovered from a woman between 40 and 55 years old in good health and CMV-seronegative. CDR3 nucleotides: TGTGCCAGCTCACCACCGACGGGATGGGGCGAGCAGTACTTC. This translates into CASSPPTGWGEQYF.